Following are 17 T cell receptor beta chains from one sample sequenced in a study of T cells after somatic rescue of genetic block. TCRdb keeps only in-frame clones here, not all; method: immunoSEQ multiplex PCR. Altogether approximately 70,000 clones are present, more than 75% being singletons, with the ten largest covering 2.8%. The source material was peripheral blood mononuclear cells (PBMCs). The origin of the receptors is a man in his thirties or forties.

The V and J genes are TRBV7-9 and TRBJ1-2; D may be TRBD1 (6 bases). CDR3 length equals 16 residues. V was shortened by 2 bases and J by 2 bases, with 15 bases between the two germline ends. CDR1 is SEHNR and CDR2 is FQNEAQ in the germline V gene (reference sequence). The CDR3 bases are TGTGCCAGCAGCTTAAAGGGATCTGGGGGCAACTATGGCTACACCTTC. The encoded protein is CASSLKGSGGNYGYTF.

This chain joins TRBV1 and TRBJ2-1; the table's D gene call, TRBD2, was not cross checked with the DNA. TRBV1 is labeled a pseudogene. CDR3 length equals 17 residues. The CDR3 loop is CTSSHPFLAGGRNEQFF. The CDR3 DNA is TGCACCAGCAGCCACCCATTTCTAGCGGGGGGGCGGAATGAGCAGTTCTTC.

V is TRBV6-5 and J is TRBJ2-1; TRBD1 might be the D (6 bases). CDR1 and CDR2 (germline): MNHEY, SVGAGI. V dropped 6 bases and J dropped 1 base, with 10 bases sitting between them. There are 14 residues in the CDR3. The CDR3 DNA reads TGTGCCAGCAGGTACAGGGAATCCTACAATGAGCAGTTCTTC. Translated: CASRYRESYNEQFF.

The chain employs TRBV7-9 and TRBJ2-7; 7 bases align to TRBD1. The CDR3 length is 14 residues. Germline CDR1 SEHNR, CDR2 FQNEAQ (reference sequence). V trimming: 3 bases; J trimming: 3 bases; junction bases outside the gene matches: 5. CDR3 nucleotide sequence: TGTGCCAGCAGCTTGACAGGGTTCAGCTACGAGCAGTACTTC. Translation gives CASSLTGFSYEQYF.

The rearrangement uses TRBV9 and TRBJ2-1; no definite D call. The V end was cut by 2 bases, the J end by 5 bases, with 8 bases between. This CDR3 contains 13 residues. CDR1 is SGDLS, CDR2 YYNGEE, per germline. Written as DNA, the CDR3 is TGTGCCAGCAGCGTGAGTGATAACAATGAGCAGTTCTTC. Translating gives CASSVSDNNEQFF.

For this clone: This same CDR3 is encoded by further DNA sequences in the sample. The CDR3 sequence is CASSLGAGSSYNEQFF. In DNA, the CDR3 is TGCGCCAGCAGCTTGGGGGCGGGATCCTCCTACAATGAGCAGTTCTTC. This chain uses TRBV5-1 with TRBJ2-1, with D maybe TRBD2 (6 bases). Looked up from germline, CDR1 is SGHRS and CDR2 is YFSETQ. The CDR3 runs 16 residues. The germline V and J ends were trimmed by 0 bases and 0 bases, with 10 bases remaining between them.

The chain is built from TRBV5-8 and TRBJ1-1; 9 bases are shared with TRBD1. With V trimmed by 4 bases and J by 4 bases, 8 bases remained unmatched. Germline lookup yields CDR1 SGHTS and CDR2 YDEGEE. The CDR3 is made up of 15 amino acids. The CDR3: CASSGPGQGVTEAFF. CDR3 sequence (DNA): TGTGCCAGCAGCGGACCGGGACAGGGCGTCACTGAAGCTTTCTTT.

This chain uses TRBV5-4 with TRBJ2-7, with D uncertain. In germline, CDR1 is SGHNT, CDR2 YYREEE (reference sequence). Trimming removed 0 bases from V and 3 bases from J, with 10 bases in between. This CDR3 comprises 14 residues. This CDR3 is CASSLAETRYEQYF. The DNA of the CDR3 is TGTGCCAGCAGCTTGGCAGAGACTCGCTACGAGCAGTACTTC.

To note about this clone: Other nucleotide sequences in the sample specify the same CDR3. The chain joins TRBV18 to TRBJ2-5; D is undetermined. The germline CDR1 and CDR2 sequences are KGHSH and LQKENI. V was pared by 1 base and J by 3 bases, with 0 bases between. This CDR3 has 11 amino acids. CDR3 DNA sequence: TGTGCCAGCTCACCACAAGAGACCCAGTACTTC. Translation gives CASSPQETQYF. Filled out from reference TRBV18 and TRBJ2-5, the complete variable domain reads NAGVMQNPRHLVRRRGQEARLRCSPMKGHSHVYWYRQLPEEGLKFMVYLQKENIIDESGMPKERFSAEFPKEGPSILRIQQVVRGDSAAYFCASSPQETQYFGPGTRLLVL.

V usage is TRBV6-5 and J usage is TRBJ1-2; D gene unclear. CDR1 and CDR2 (germline): MNHEY, SVGAGI. The CDR3 is 12 residues long. V shed 2 bases and J shed 7 bases, with 8 bases lying between them. The CDR3 nucleotides read TGTGCCAGCAGTTACGGCTCTGGTGGCTACACCTTC. Its translation is CASSYGSGGYTF.

J is TRBJ2-5 and V is TRBV28; possibly TRBD2 for D (6 bases). The germline V and J ends were trimmed by 3 bases and 2 bases, with 25 bases remaining between them. From germline, CDR1 is MDHEN and CDR2 SYDVKM. This CDR3 region has 19 residues. The CDR3 here is CASSFNVAAATSKQETQYF. The CDR3 bases are TGTGCCAGCAGTTTTAATGTAGCGGCGGCGACCTCGAAACAAGAGACCCAGTACTTC.

J is TRBJ1-5 and V is TRBV14; D is ambiguous. This CDR3 has 16 residues. Trimming stripped 7 bases from V and 1 base from J, with 17 bases between. Germline CDR1 reads SGHDN; CDR2 reads FVKESK. The chain's CDR3 is CASNSRAARSNQPQHF. CDR3 coding DNA: TGTGCCAGCAATTCAAGGGCAGCCAGGAGCAATCAGCCCCAGCATTTT.

The CDR3 region is CASNRRGGQDLHEQYF. In DNA, the CDR3 is TGTGCCAGCAACAGAAGGGGGGGCCAAGATCTACACGAGCAGTACTTC. The chain is built from TRBV6-6 and TRBJ2-7, with a weak D call TRBD2 (7 bases). CDR3 length equals 16 residues. The germline V and J ends were trimmed by 7 bases and 5 bases, with 24 bases remaining between them. Germline V gene data show CDR1 as MNHNY and CDR2 as SVGAGI (reference sequence).

The chain recombines TRBV14 with TRBJ2-2; 9 nucleotides line up with TRBD1. V lost 4 bases to trimming and J lost 5 bases; unmatched junction nucleotides: 5. The germline V gene encodes CDR1 SGHDN and CDR2 FVKESK. This CDR3 is built from 15 residues. CDR3 bases: TGTGCCAGCAGCCCCGGACAGGGGAAAACCGGGGAGCTGTTTTTT. The encoded protein is CASSPGQGKTGELFF.

The CDR3 reads CASNRGYSPLHF. The CDR3 DNA sequence: TGTGCCAGCAACAGGGGGTATTCACCCCTCCACTTT. The J gene is TRBJ1-6, the V gene TRBV2; 8 positions agree with TRBD1. The germline V gene encodes CDR1 SNHLY and CDR2 FYNNEI. V was clipped by 7 bases and J by 8 bases; unmatched bases: 1. This CDR3 contains 12 residues.

In nucleotides, the CDR3 is TGTGCCAGCAGCGGAGGGACAGCCTCTGGGGCCAACGTCCTGACTTTC. Its translation is CASSGGTASGANVLTF. V gene TRBV9 combines with J gene TRBJ2-6, with 7 bases that match TRBD1. The CDR3 length is 16 residues. V lost 3 bases, J lost 0 bases, and 3 bases stayed unmatched. Germline CDR1 SGDLS, CDR2 YYNGEE.

The chain carries TRBV2 and TRBJ2-1; TRBD1 might be the D (5 bases). This CDR3 contains 13 residues. Germline V CDR1 and CDR2: SNHLY, FYNNEI. V lost 6 bases and J 8 bases, leaving 14 bases between the germline ends. CDR3 nucleotide sequence: TGTGCCAGCAGCCAGGGATTTTTCGATGAGCAGTTCTTC. This sequence encodes CASSQGFFDEQFF.